The 14 T cell receptor beta chains reported below all come from one sample, sequenced in a study of spatial heterogeneity in lung cancer. MiXCR, applied by TCRdb to the 5' RACE reads, yields one record per CDR3 protein. The table includes 24,000 or so distinct CDR3 sequences, roughly 3% detected once. This sample's time point: sample taken at primary tumor resection. The input material, whole RNA from tumor, nontumor lung or frozen PBMC, was sequenced unsorted. Sample: PBMCs, taken at surgery. Receptor source: a female donor with early-stage non-small cell lung cancer.

This clonotype is medium-sized in the sample. V gene TRBV2 combines with J gene TRBJ1-5; D unclear. Deletions cut 8 bases from V and 4 bases from J, with 9 bases between. CDR1 is SNHLY and CDR2 is FYNNEI in the germline V gene. The CDR3 is made up of 12 amino acids. The CDR3 DNA reads TGTGCCAGCCACGAGGGAAATCAGCCCCAGCATTTT. Amino acid sequence: CASHEGNQPQHF.

This clonotype was recorded at least ten times. V gene TRBV10-3 combines with J gene TRBJ2-3, with D possibly called TRBD1 or TRBD2 (5 bases each). Looked up from germline, CDR1 is ENHRY and CDR2 is SYGVKD. The CDR3 runs 13 residues. Trimming took 9 bases from V and 5 from J, leaving 15 bases between them. CDR3 DNA: TGTGCCATTTCGGGGCGGCTTGGAGATACGCAGTATTTT. Translated: CAISGRLGDTQYF.

This clonotype was observed at least ten times. The rearrangement joins TRBV9 to TRBJ2-7; 10 bases match TRBD2. CDR3 length: 14 residues. CDR1 and CDR2 from the germline V gene are SGDLS and YYNGEE. V was pared by 0 bases and J by 5 bases, with 2 bases of the junction left unmatched. The CDR3 nucleotides are TGTGCCAGCAGCGTAGGGGGACTAGCGAACGAGCAGTACTTC. Protein: CASSVGGLANEQYF.

This clonotype was picked up a small number of times. This chain links TRBV20-1 with TRBJ1-1; D is uncertain. The V gene's germline CDR1 is DFQATT and CDR2 SNEGSKA (reference sequence). The CDR3 extends over 14 amino acids. Between the trimmed V and J ends, which lost 0 bases and 5 bases, there was a span of 13 bases. The CDR3 reads CSARDTTLMTEAFF. The CDR3 coding sequence is TGCAGTGCTAGAGACACCACTTTGATGACTGAAGCTTTCTTT.

This clonotype appeared many times. J is TRBJ2-5 and V is TRBV20-1, with D perhaps TRBD2 (6 bases). Germline V lookup: CDR1 DFQATT, CDR2 SNEGSKA (reference sequence). V shed 3 bases and J shed 3 bases, with 14 bases lying between them. CDR3 length: 14 residues. The CDR3 DNA follows: TGCAGTGCTAGTCCTGGGGGGACGGAAGAGACCCAGTACTTC. Translation: CSASPGGTEETQYF.

This clonotype was seen repeatedly, ten times or more. Here the CDR3 reads CATFTGDDSGANTGELFF. The CDR3 coding sequence is TGTGCCACCTTTACCGGTGATGACAGCGGAGCGAACACCGGGGAGCTGTTTTTT. The rearrangement joins TRBV21-1 to TRBJ2-2; the table's D gene call, TRBD2, was not cross checked with the DNA. TRBV21-1 is recorded as a pseudogene. CDR3 length: 18 amino acids.

This clonotype has ten or more counts. The V and J genes are TRBV18 and TRBJ2-1, with a weak D call TRBD2 (5 bases). V lost 3 bases and J 8 bases, leaving 11 bases between the germline ends. This CDR3 has 13 amino acids. Germline V gene lookup returns CDR1 KGHSH and CDR2 LQKENI. CDR3 bases: TGTGCCAGCTCACCGCCGGGATCGGATGAGCAGTTCTTC. Protein product: CASSPPGSDEQFF.

This clonotype was counted ten times or more. The chain carries TRBV7-2 and TRBJ2-5; the D gene is possibly TRBD1 (6 bases). V was cut by 8 bases and J by 3 bases, with 22 bases left in between. The germline gives CDR1 SGHTA, CDR2 FQGNSA. This CDR3 comprises 16 residues. CDR3 sequence reads: CASRPTARQGKETQYF. DNA for the CDR3: TGTGCCAGCCGCCCAACAGCTAGGCAGGGGAAAGAGACCCAGTACTTC.

This clonotype has ten or more counts. The chain is built from TRBV24-1 and TRBJ2-1; D is uncertain. Trimming cost V 3 bases and J 7 bases, with 9 bases left between them. In germline, CDR1 is KGHDR, CDR2 SFDVKD. The CDR3 spans 13 residues. CDR3 nucleotides: TGTGCCACCAGTGATAGCACGGAGAATGAGCAGTTCTTC. This encodes CATSDSTENEQFF.

Many counts were recorded for this clonotype. The chain carries TRBV10-2 and TRBJ2-7, with TRBD2 matching 9 bases. V dropped 2 bases and J dropped 2; count of bases not matched to a gene: 4. Germline assignment: CDR1 WSHSY and CDR2 SAAADI. The CDR3 has 15 residues. The CDR3 DNA reads as TGCGCCAGCAGTGAGGATGCGGGAGGGCCCTACGAGCAGTACTTC. Amino acids: CASSEDAGGPYEQYF.

This clonotype was recorded at least ten times. V usage is TRBV7-6 and J usage is TRBJ2-1, with unresolved D. Trimming took off 2 bases at V and 7 bases at J, with 12 bases between the two ends. The CDR3 consists of 14 residues. Germline-derived CDR1 and CDR2 are SGHVS and FNYEAQ. The CDR3 spells CASSLPLKGNEQFF. DNA of the CDR3: TGTGCCAGCAGCTTACCCCTTAAGGGTAATGAGCAGTTCTTC.

The sample holds many counts of this clonotype. The rearrangement uses TRBV4-1 and TRBJ2-3; 7 nucleotides align to TRBD2. Germline CDR1 is MGHRA and CDR2 is YSYEKL. The V and J ends lost 4 bases and 3 bases, in that order; junction bases with no gene match: 10. This CDR3 region has 16 residues. This CDR3 reads CASSLTPGRRTDTQYF. As DNA, the CDR3 is TGCGCCAGCAGCCTCACGCCCGGGAGGAGGACAGATACGCAGTATTTT.

This clonotype was recorded at least ten times. V usage is TRBV4-1 and J usage is TRBJ2-1; 15 bases map to TRBD2. CDR1 and CDR2 from the germline V gene are MGHRA and YSYEKL. This CDR3 is 20 amino acids long. Unmatched junction bases numbered 13, after V lost 4 bases and J lost 3 bases. The CDR3 DNA is TGCGCCAGCAGCCCCATCGGACTAGCGGGAGGGCCGAGCGTCTACAATGAGCAGTTCTTC. It specifies CASSPIGLAGGPSVYNEQFF.

This clonotype occurred many times. The chain recombines TRBV7-6 with TRBJ2-5, with D perhaps being TRBD1 or TRBD2 (6 bases each). The CDR3 runs 13 residues. CDR1 SGHVS and CDR2 FNYEAQ come from the germline V gene. The V end lost 0 bases, the J end lost 7 bases, and 9 bases lay between the germline ends. CDR3 DNA sequence: TGTGCCAGCAGCTTAGCGGGGGGCGGGACCCAGTACTTC. Translated: CASSLAGGGTQYF.